The sequence of this T cell receptor (beta chain) was determined in a study of T cell changes during pregnancy in multiple sclerosis. Some clones are missing from TCRdb's copy, which holds only in-frame ones; the method was immunoSEQ multiplex PCR. Altogether 35,000 to 55,000 clones are present, 93% being singletons, with the ten largest covering under 4.5%. The CDR3 totals 16 residues. The V gene's germline CDR1 is SEHNR and CDR2 FQNEAQ (reference sequence). V was shortened by 4 bases and J by 4 bases, with 18 bases between the two germline ends. This clone was detected once. The receptor was derived from a female donor with multiple sclerosis, enrolled in a pregnancy study. The sample consisted of CD8+ T cells from peripheral blood mononuclear cells, taken after pregnancy. The rearrangement uses TRBV7-9 and TRBJ2-3; a weak D match, TRBD2 (5 bases). CDR3 sequence (DNA): TGTGCCAGCAGCTACCCCGGGGATGCAGGTCCAGATACGCAGTATTTT. It specifies CASSYPGDAGPDTQYF.